This T cell receptor (beta chain) was sequenced during a study of blood T cell repertoires in COVID-19. As for the study in general: Specimens from acute and convalescent COVID-19 originated in the United States, Italy and Spain. The cDNA or gDNA used as material had been derived from T cells, B-cell-depleted T cells, or PBMCs.

In the original workflow: Estimated nucleated cell counts came from reference gene primer amplification. Measured with immunoSEQ multiplex PCR; TCRdb has only the in-frame clones, and not every one. V, J and clone size derive from that table, while D and trimming were established from the DNA sequence. This table has roughly 350,000 clones, 88% appearing once. Trimming cost V 6 bases and J 0 bases; bases outside gene matches: 4. The CDR3 has 14 amino acids. Germline values: CDR1 MDHEN, CDR2 SYDVKM. This clonotype was sampled from a woman in her 50s with active or convalescent COVID-19. Source material: peripheral blood. The chain recombines TRBV28 with TRBJ2-7, with 8 bases aligning to TRBD2. The CDR3 DNA is TGTGCCAGCAGGGGACTAGTCAGCTCCTACGAGCAGTACTTC. It is translated as CASRGLVSSYEQYF.